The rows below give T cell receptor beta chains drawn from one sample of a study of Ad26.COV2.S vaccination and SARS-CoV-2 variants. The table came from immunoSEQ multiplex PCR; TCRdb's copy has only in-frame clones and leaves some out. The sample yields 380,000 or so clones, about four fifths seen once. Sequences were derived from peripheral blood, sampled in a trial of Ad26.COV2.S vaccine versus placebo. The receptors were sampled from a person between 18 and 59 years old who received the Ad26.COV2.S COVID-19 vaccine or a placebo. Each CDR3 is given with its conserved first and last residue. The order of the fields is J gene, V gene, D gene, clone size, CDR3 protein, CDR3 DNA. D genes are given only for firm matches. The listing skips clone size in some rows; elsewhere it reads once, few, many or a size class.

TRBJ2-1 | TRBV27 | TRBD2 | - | CASGRDLAGGRGEFF | TGTGCCAGCGGCCGGGACCTAGCGGGAGGTAGGGGAGAGTTCTTC
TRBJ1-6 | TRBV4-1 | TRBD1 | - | CASTLGQGDSPLHF | TGCGCCAGCACCCTGGGACAGGGAGATTCACCCCTCCACTTT
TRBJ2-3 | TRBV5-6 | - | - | CASSLDADTQYF | TGTGCCAGCAGCTTGGATGCAGATACGCAGTATTTT
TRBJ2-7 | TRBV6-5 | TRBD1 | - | CASSGTAVPYEQYF | TGTGCCAGCTCAGGGACAGCAGTCCCCTACGAGCAGTACTTC
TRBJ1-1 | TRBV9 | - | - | CASSVNRISTEAFF | TGTGCCAGCAGCGTAAACAGGATCTCCACTGAAGCTTTCTTT
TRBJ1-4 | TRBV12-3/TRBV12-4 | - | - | CASSFREGKLFF | TGTGCCAGCAGTTTCCGGGAGGGAAAACTGTTTTTT
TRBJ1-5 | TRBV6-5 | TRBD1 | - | CASSWTGGNQPQHF | TGTGCCAGCAGTTGGACAGGGGGCAATCAGCCCCAGCATTTT
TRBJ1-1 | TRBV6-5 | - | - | CASSYGEDTEAFF | TGTGCCAGCAGTTACGGGGAGGACACTGAAGCTTTCTTT
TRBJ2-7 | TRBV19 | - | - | CASSFGREQYF | TGTGCCAGTAGTTTTGGACGGGAGCAGTACTTC
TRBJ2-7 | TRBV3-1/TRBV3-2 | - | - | CASSQDRAGTYEQYF | TGTGCCAGCAGCCAAGATCGAGCGGGGACATACGAGCAGTACTTC
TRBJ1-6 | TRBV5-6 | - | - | CASSLGPARRNSPLHF | TGTGCCAGCAGCTTGGGTCCTGCCAGGAGGAATTCACCCCTCCACTTT
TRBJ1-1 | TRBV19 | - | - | CASSIEGGYMNTEAFF | TGTGCCAGTAGTATAGAGGGAGGGTACATGAACACTGAAGCTTTCTTT
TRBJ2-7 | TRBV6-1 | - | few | CASSEEASSSYEQYF | TGTGCCAGCAGTGAGGAGGCGTCTAGCTCCTACGAGCAGTACTTC
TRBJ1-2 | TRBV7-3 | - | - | CASSLKRMRGTNYGYTF | TGTGCCAGCAGCTTAAAAAGGATGCGAGGGACTAACTATGGCTACACCTTC
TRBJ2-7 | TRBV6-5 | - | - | CASGKGEYSYEQYF | TGTGCCAGCGGAAAGGGCGAGTACTCCTACGAGCAGTACTTC
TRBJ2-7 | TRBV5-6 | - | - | CASSPIGQTVDYEQYF | TGTGCCAGCAGCCCGATCGGGCAGACAGTGGACTACGAGCAGTACTTC
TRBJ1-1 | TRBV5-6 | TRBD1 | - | CASSPGRDSNTEAFF | TGTGCCAGCAGCCCCGGGCGGGACAGCAACACTGAAGCTTTCTTT
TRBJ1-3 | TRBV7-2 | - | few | CASSLDKSSGNTIYF | TGTGCCAGCAGCTTGGACAAAAGCTCTGGAAACACCATATATTTT
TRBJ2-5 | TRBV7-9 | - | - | CASSLLGTGAPETQYF | TGTGCCAGCAGCCTACTTGGGACGGGGGCCCCTGAGACCCAGTACTTC
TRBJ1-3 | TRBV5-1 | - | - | CASSLGGSGNTIYF | TGCGCCAGCAGCTTGGGGGGGTCTGGAAACACCATATATTTT
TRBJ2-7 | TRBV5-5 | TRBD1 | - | CASSSGGEQYF | TGTGCCAGCAGCTCAGGGGGCGAGCAGTACTTC
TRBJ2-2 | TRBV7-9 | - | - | CASSLDRNTGELFF | TGTGCCAGCAGCTTAGACAGGAACACCGGGGAGCTGTTTTTT